This paragraph reports one TCR beta chain. Its antigen is currently not known. Base qualities are not at hand, and no much larger clone is one base apart. Each collaborating institution followed its own protocols to collect whole blood in K2EDTA tubes. For TCRbeta analysis, collaborators shipped samples as frozen whole blood, isolated PBMCs, or DNA extracted from either of those sample types. The data stem from a study of blood T cell repertoires in COVID-19 (dated by TCRdb to 2018 to 2020). Regarding the complete study: The collaborator samples originated in the United States, Italy and Spain and spanned the acute and convalescent phases of COVID-19. The sample metadata nearly always contained a de-identified subject ID, COVID-19 status, age in years and sex. The prospective study material was composed of cDNA or gDNA derived from T cells, B-cell-depleted T cells, or PBMCs. A freely available public database, intended as a resource for researchers studying the immune response to SARS-CoV-2, is where the repertoires were released. Where HLA class I and class II types were available, the types were taken from metadata supplied by the sample provider, not from assay-based typing. The samples were drawn from the first 160 participants of the ongoing ImmuneRACE study and from under 1,500 subjects provided by 6 global collaborators. Subjects who had been exposed to COVID-19, were actively infected with it, or had recovered from it provided the deeply sampled blood TCRbeta repertoires that made up the dataset. Overall study outcomes, separate from this receptor: The quantity of clinical and demographic metadata differed by source and by participant and was supplied without curation.

The immunoSEQ Assay, a bias-controlled multiplex PCR, was used to amplify TCRbeta CDR3 regions from genomic DNA. Per the authors' processing: The number of nucleated cells in each sample was estimated by amplification of reference gene primers within the assay. Sequence reads were collapsed and filtered to measure the absolute abundance of every unique TCRbeta CDR3 rearrangement. Productive Simpson clonality was computed per sample as the square root of Simpson's diversity index over productive rearrangements. TCRdb stores this immuneACCESS table with in-frame sequences only. Part of the clones is absent; in the studies checked, under half of the shortfall reflects unresolved V genes, and no reason is known for the rest. The V and J calls and the clone size are those of that table, but D and trimming were determined from the DNA. The sample data list roughly 32,000 clones, and roughly three quarters of these were observed just once. The leading ten clones occupy 16% of the sample.

The CDR3 runs 16 amino acids, cysteine and phenylalanine included. The read is trimmed to its CDR3 DNA, 48 bases read in frame from base 1. CDR1 and CDR2 are drawn from the germline V gene: SGDLS, YYNGEE. Trimming takes 3 bases off V and 7 bases off J; junction bases not matched to a gene: 7. The TCR sequence derives from a human donor in a cohort sampled during active COVID-19. The rearranged chain carries TRBV9 and TRBJ2-1; TRBD2 agrees with 13 junctional bases. Sequencing input: peripheral blood. The CDR3 sequence is CASSGPEGLAGNEQFF. The nucleotides are TGTGCCAGCAGCGGCCCGGAGGGACTAGCGGGAAATGAGCAGTTCTTC.